Listed below are T cell receptor beta chains from one sample, sequenced in a study of blood T cell repertoires in COVID-19. Produced via immunoSEQ multiplex PCR; TCRdb's table is partial and in-frame only. The sample carries about 270,000 clones, approximately 81% recorded once. Sequenced material: peripheral blood. These receptors all come from a woman younger than 35 with acute or convalescent COVID-19. Each CDR3 is given with its conserved first and last residue. The order of the fields is CDR3 DNA, CDR3 protein, J gene, V gene, D gene, clone size. D genes are given only for firm matches. Only some rows state a clone size, as once, few, many or a class for expanded clones.

TGTGCCAGCAGCAAGGCAGGGGGCTCTGAAGCTTTCTTT,CASSKAGGSEAFF,TRBJ1-1,TRBV6-1,TRBD1,.
TGTGCCAGCAGCTTAGCTACAGATACGCAGTATTTT,CASSLATDTQYF,TRBJ2-3,TRBV11-2,.,.
TGCGCCAGCAGCTTGAGGACCGGGAGGGCCCACGAGCAGTACTTC,CASSLRTGRAHEQYF,TRBJ2-7,TRBV5-1,TRBD2,.
TGTGCCACCAGCTCGGGGGGAGACAATGAGCAGTTCTTC,CATSSGGDNEQFF,TRBJ2-1,TRBV24-1,TRBD2,.
TGTGCCAGCAGCTTAGACAGGGGCTATGAGCAGTTCTTC,CASSLDRGYEQFF,TRBJ2-1,TRBV7-2,TRBD1,.
TGTGCCAGCAGCCAAGCTGGGACAGGGGGAGAGACCCAGTACTTC,CASSQAGTGGETQYF,TRBJ2-5,TRBV3-1/TRBV3-2,TRBD1,.
TGTGCCACCAGGGGCAGGGGAGAGTACGGCTACACCTTC,CATRGRGEYGYTF,TRBJ1-2,TRBV19,.,.
TGTGCCAGCTCACCACCATTCGCGGTCGGAGGGGATGAAGCTTTCTTT,CASSPPFAVGGDEAFF,TRBJ1-1,TRBV18,.,.
TGCGCCAGCAGCCATGGTGGGGGCGGGGGGCCCGATGAGCAGTTCTTC,CASSHGGGGGPDEQFF,TRBJ2-1,TRBV4-1,TRBD2,once
TGCAGCGTTCCCTTATGGCGGGAGGGGTGGACAGATACGCAGTATTTT,CSVPLWREGWTDTQYF,TRBJ2-3,TRBV29-1,TRBD2,.
TGTGCCAGCAGCTTATTCGGGACAGGGGGCTTGAACACCGGGGAGCTGTTTTTT,CASSLFGTGGLNTGELFF,TRBJ2-2,TRBV7-2,TRBD1,few
TGTGCCAGCAAAAGAAGTAGTTTTGGAAACACCATATATTTT,CASKRSSFGNTIYF,TRBJ1-3,TRBV6-5,.,.
TGTGCCAGCAGTTACTCGGGGGAGGGATCCACTGAAGCTTTCTTT,CASSYSGEGSTEAFF,TRBJ1-1,TRBV6-5,.,many
TGCGCCAGCAGCTTGGAACCTAGCGGAAAAGAGACCCAGTACTTC,CASSLEPSGKETQYF,TRBJ2-5,TRBV5-1,TRBD2,.
TGTGCCAGCAGCTTAGTTGCGGGAAGGTTCTGGGCCAACGTCCTGACTTTC,CASSLVAGRFWANVLTF,TRBJ2-6,TRBV7-8,.,.
TGTGCCAGTAGTCTAAGACAGGGTACTGAAGCTTTCTTT,CASSLRQGTEAFF,TRBJ1-1,TRBV19,TRBD1,.
TGTGCCGCCAGCCCCTTCCGGGGTGGTGAAAAACTGTTTTTT,CAASPFRGGEKLFF,TRBJ1-4,TRBV28,.,.
TGTGCCAGCAGTGACATTAACAGGAATAGCAATCAGCCCCAGCATTTT,CASSDINRNSNQPQHF,TRBJ1-5,TRBV2,.,few
TGTGCCAGTAGTAAAGAGAAGACTAGCGGGACCCACAATGAGCAGTTCTTC,CASSKEKTSGTHNEQFF,TRBJ2-1,TRBV19,TRBD2,.
TGTGCCAGTAGTAGGGCAGGGAATGGCGAGCAGTACTTC,CASSRAGNGEQYF,TRBJ2-7,TRBV19,.,.
TGTGCCAGTAGTATAGACCCTAGCGGAACCTACAATGAGCAGTTCTTC,CASSIDPSGTYNEQFF,TRBJ2-1,TRBV19,TRBD2,.
TGTGCCAGCAGTCAGGGACAGGGGGCGAACTATGGCTACACCTTC,CASSQGQGANYGYTF,TRBJ1-2,TRBV6-6,TRBD1,.
TGTGCCAGCAGCTGGGACAGGGAAATTGCCGGGGAGCTGTTTTTT,CASSWDREIAGELFF,TRBJ2-2,TRBV11-2,TRBD1,once
TGTGCCAGCAGCTTAGGAAGGCGGGAGGCCCCTGAGGAGCAGTACTTC,CASSLGRREAPEEQYF,TRBJ2-7,TRBV13,TRBD2,.
TGTGCCTGGAGTGTACGGTCGGGGGGCGGCGAGCAGTACTTC,CAWSVRSGGGEQYF,TRBJ2-7,TRBV30,.,.
TGTGCCAGCAGTTTAGGGGCTGGCGAGCAGTACTTC,CASSLGAGEQYF,TRBJ2-7,TRBV28,.,.
TGTGCCAGCAGCCCCTCCCGGGACAGCACCCTTGGCTACACCTTC,CASSPSRDSTLGYTF,TRBJ1-2,TRBV7-2,TRBD1,few
TGTGCCAGCAGATCTAACCGGGGGAGGGCCGTCCAAGAGACCCAGTACTTC,CASRSNRGRAVQETQYF,TRBJ2-5,TRBV11-2,TRBD2,.
TGTGCCAGCAGCTTAGTTTCGAGGGTTCAGTACTTC,CASSLVSRVQYF,TRBJ2-4,TRBV13,.,.
TGTGCCTGGAGTGTAGGAACTAGCGGATCCTACGAGCAGTACTTC,CAWSVGTSGSYEQYF,TRBJ2-7,TRBV30,TRBD2,.
TGTGCCACCCGGACTTTTTCGAACACCGGGGAGCTGTTTTTT,CATRTFSNTGELFF,TRBJ2-2,TRBV6-5,.,.
TGTGCCAGCAGCTTAGGGGCGTTAAACACCATATATTTT,CASSLGALNTIYF,TRBJ1-3,TRBV5-5,.,.
TGTGCCAGCAGTGCGATAAGCGGGAGAATAAACAATGAGCAGTTCTTC,CASSAISGRINNEQFF,TRBJ2-1,TRBV5-6,TRBD2,.
TGTGCCAGCAGCTTAGGGGGCTACGGGCAGTACTTC,CASSLGGYGQYF,TRBJ2-7,TRBV7-2,.,.
TGTGCCACCAGTGCCGCCGACGGGGGGGCGAGGGGCAATCAGCCCCAGCATTTT,CATSAADGGARGNQPQHF,TRBJ1-5,TRBV24-1,.,.
TGTGCCAGCAGCCCCAACAGGGATGTAGGCTACACCTTC,CASSPNRDVGYTF,TRBJ1-2,TRBV5-4,.,.
TGTGCCAGCAGCTTTGGTGGGGGGACTAAGGCCTACGAGCAGTACTTC,CASSFGGGTKAYEQYF,TRBJ2-7,TRBV5-4,TRBD2,.
TGTGCCAGCAGTTACTCCGACAGGGACCTTGCGGATGAGCAGTTCTTC,CASSYSDRDLADEQFF,TRBJ2-1,TRBV6-2/TRBV6-3,TRBD1,.
TGTGCCAGCAGTGAAGGACTAGCGGGAGGAGTAGATACGCAGTATTTT,CASSEGLAGGVDTQYF,TRBJ2-3,TRBV6-1,TRBD2,.
TGTGCCAGCAGCTTACAAACAGGGGGCTTCGACGAGCAGTACTTC,CASSLQTGGFDEQYF,TRBJ2-7,TRBV6-5,TRBD1,.
TGTGCCAGCAGCTTGGTTGACACCAGGTCGATTTATGGCTACACCTTC,CASSLVDTRSIYGYTF,TRBJ1-2,TRBV5-4,.,.
TGTGCCAGCAGTTACGACAACCGACAGGCCTATAGCAATCAGCCCCAGCATTTT,CASSYDNRQAYSNQPQHF,TRBJ1-5,TRBV6-2/TRBV6-3,.,.
TGTGCCAGCAGTCCGGGACAGGAGTACACTGAAGCTTTCTTT,CASSPGQEYTEAFF,TRBJ1-1,TRBV6-5,TRBD1,.
TGCAGCGTTGTCCTAGAATCGGATGAGACCCAGTACTTC,CSVVLESDETQYF,TRBJ2-5,TRBV29-1,.,.
TGTGCCAGCAGTTACGAGGCGGGAGGTACCTACGAGCAGTACTTC,CASSYEAGGTYEQYF,TRBJ2-7,TRBV6-5,TRBD2,.
TGTGCCAGCAGTTACTCTTGGGGACAGACCTATGGCTACACCTTC,CASSYSWGQTYGYTF,TRBJ1-2,TRBV6-2/TRBV6-3,TRBD1,few
TGTGCCTGGAGGGACACCTCCTCTGGAAACACCATATATTTT,CAWRDTSSGNTIYF,TRBJ1-3,TRBV30,.,.
TGTGCCAGCAGCCGATTAACTGGCGGCGCTGAAGCTTTCTTT,CASSRLTGGAEAFF,TRBJ1-1,TRBV14,.,few
TGTGCCTGGCTTCACAGGGGATGGGGTGAAAAACTGTTTTTT,CAWLHRGWGEKLFF,TRBJ1-4,TRBV30,TRBD1,once
TGCGCCAGCAGCATGCTTCTTTGGGAAAATCTAGCGGGAGCACGCTCCTACAATGAGCAGTTCTTC,CASSMLLWENLAGARSYNEQFF,TRBJ2-1,TRBV5-1,TRBD2,few
TGTGCCAGCTCCCCTTTGACCGGGACTAGGAACCAGTCCTACGAGCAGTACTTC,CASSPLTGTRNQSYEQYF,TRBJ2-7,TRBV18,TRBD2,.
TGTGCCAGCAGTTACGTGGGGCCGGGCAATCAGCCCCAGCATTTT,CASSYVGPGNQPQHF,TRBJ1-5,TRBV6-6,.,.
TGTGCCAGCAGGGTCGGGACAGGGGGCTGGGAGACCCAGTACTTC,CASRVGTGGWETQYF,TRBJ2-5,TRBV3-1/TRBV3-2,TRBD1,.
TGTGCCAGCAGTCCCCTTGACAGGGATCGGACTGAAGCTTTCTTT,CASSPLDRDRTEAFF,TRBJ1-1,TRBV28,TRBD1,.
TGTGCCAGCAGTTACCGGGACAGGCGATTCTACGAGCAGTACTTC,CASSYRDRRFYEQYF,TRBJ2-7,TRBV6-2/TRBV6-3,TRBD1,.
TGTGCCAGCAGCCAAGAACTGACAGCCCGAAATTCACCCCTCCACTTT,CASSQELTARNSPLHF,TRBJ1-6,TRBV3-1/TRBV3-2,.,.
TGTGCCAGCGGGGGACAGCTCTCTGGAAACACCATATATTTT,CASGGQLSGNTIYF,TRBJ1-3,TRBV7-2,TRBD1,once